This TCR beta chain was captured by sequencing in a study of blood T cell repertoires in COVID-19. The CDR3 is made up of 16 amino acids. Deletions cut 5 bases from V and 3 bases from J, with 20 bases between. Looked up from germline, CDR1 is LNHDA and CDR2 is SQIVND (reference sequence). This clone was found once. Measured with immunoSEQ multiplex PCR; TCRdb has only the in-frame clones, and not every one. The sample has about 110,000 clones, about 88% seen once. The sequencing sample was made of peripheral blood. V usage is TRBV19 and J usage is TRBJ2-7; D perhaps matches TRBD2 (6 bases). The source of this sequence is a human donor in a cohort sampled during active COVID-19. CDR3 in amino acids: CASSPPGMAGYYEQYF. The CDR3 nucleotides read TGTGCCAGTAGTCCCCCAGGGATGGCGGGGTACTACGAGCAGTACTTC.